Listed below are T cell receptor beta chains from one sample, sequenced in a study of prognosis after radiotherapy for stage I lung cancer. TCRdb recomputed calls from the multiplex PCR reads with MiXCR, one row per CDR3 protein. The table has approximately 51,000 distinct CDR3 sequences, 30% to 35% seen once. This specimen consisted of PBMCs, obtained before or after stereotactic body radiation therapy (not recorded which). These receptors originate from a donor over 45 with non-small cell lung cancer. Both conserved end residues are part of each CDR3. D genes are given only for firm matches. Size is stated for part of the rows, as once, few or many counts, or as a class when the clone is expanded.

CASSTSGTRQETQYF	TGTGCCAGCAGCACATCCGGGACTAGGCAAGAGACCCAGTACTTC	TRBJ2-5	TRBD2	TRBV5-4	few
CASTYRGAGANVLTF	TGTGCCAGCACTTACAGGGGGGCTGGGGCCAACGTCCTGACTTTC	TRBJ2-6	TRBD1	TRBV27	many
CASSYKFTGGTYAYEQYF	TGTGCCAGCAGTTACAAATTCACGGGGGGGACGTACGCATACGAGCAGTACTTC	TRBJ2-7	TRBD2	TRBV6-2/TRBV6-3	many
CSAMPWASSGNTIYF	TGCAGTGCTATGCCCTGGGCCAGCTCTGGAAACACCATATATTTT	TRBJ1-3	-	TRBV20-1	once
CASNTPGSSYNEQFF	TGTGCCAGCAACACGCCAGGGAGCTCCTACAATGAGCAGTTCTTC	TRBJ2-1	-	TRBV7-2	-
CASSLGTTDSNQPQHF	TGCGCCAGCAGCCTGGGTACGACGGATAGCAATCAGCCCCAGCATTTT	TRBJ1-5	-	TRBV5-1	many
CASSLSGQGTWGYNEQFF	TGTGCCAGCAGTTTATCAGGGCAGGGGACTTGGGGATACAATGAGCAGTTCTTC	TRBJ2-1	-	TRBV27	many
CASSLVGGNGYTF	TGTGCCAGCAGCTTGGTAGGGGGCAATGGCTACACCTTC	TRBJ1-2	TRBD1	TRBV11-1	-
CASSPRQRHYEQYF	TGTGCCAGCAGCCCCCGACAGCGACACTACGAGCAGTACTTC	TRBJ2-7	-	TRBV28	many
CSAIPGQWGSGANVLTF	TGCAGTGCTATCCCGGGACAGTGGGGCTCTGGGGCCAACGTCCTGACTTTC	TRBJ2-6	TRBD1	TRBV20-1	many
CASSLAGFSYNEQFF	TGCGCCAGCAGCTTGGCAGGGTTCTCCTACAATGAGCAGTTCTTC	TRBJ2-1	-	TRBV5-1	many
CASIPGGAWRDSDEQFF	TGTGCCAGCATCCCCGGAGGGGCCTGGCGGGATTCAGATGAGCAGTTCTTC	TRBJ2-1	-	TRBV6-2/TRBV6-3	-
CASTPAGEDTQYF	TGTGCCAGCACCCCGGCAGGGGAAGATACGCAGTATTTT	TRBJ2-3	-	TRBV6-1	many
CASTSPREGNQPQHF	TGTGCCAGCACCTCCCCCAGGGAGGGCAATCAGCCCCAGCATTTT	TRBJ1-5	-	TRBV28	many
CASRTGSQPQHF	TGTGCCAGTAGGACAGGGTCTCAGCCCCAGCATTTT	TRBJ1-5	TRBD1	TRBV7-9	many
CASSKHGTRPWEQYF	TGTGCCAGCAGTAAACACGGGACTAGGCCTTGGGAGCAGTACTTC	TRBJ2-7	TRBD2	TRBV6-1	once
CASAETGVYGNQPQHF	TGTGCCAGTGCTGAAACAGGGGTGTACGGCAATCAGCCCCAGCATTTT	TRBJ1-5	TRBD1	TRBV19	many
CASSPNRVSYEQYF	TGTGCCAGCAGTCCGAACAGGGTCTCCTACGAGCAGTACTTC	TRBJ2-7	-	TRBV27	many
CATSDNISHEQYF	TGTGCCACTTCGGACAATATTTCCCACGAGCAGTACTTC	TRBJ2-7	-	TRBV28	many
CASRVRVSDGYTF	TGTGCCAGCAGAGTCAGGGTTTCTGATGGCTACACCTTC	TRBJ1-2	-	TRBV28	many
CASSHRTGQETQYF	TGTGCCAGTAGCCACCGGACAGGCCAAGAGACCCAGTACTTC	TRBJ2-5	TRBD1	TRBV19	many
CASSYTGYSNQPQHF	TGTGCCAGCAGCTATACAGGGTATAGCAATCAGCCCCAGCATTTT	TRBJ1-5	-	TRBV7-2	many
CSALQLHQNYGYTF	TGCAGTGCCCTCCAATTGCACCAAAACTATGGCTACACCTTC	TRBJ1-2	-	TRBV20-1	many
CASTPSRGGGGVPDTQYF	TGTGCCAGTACCCCATCGCGAGGGGGCGGAGGGGTCCCAGATACGCAGTATTTT	TRBJ2-3	-	TRBV19	many
CASTLGQGDQPQHF	TGTGCCAGCACCCTGGGGCAGGGCGATCAGCCCCAGCATTTT	TRBJ1-5	-	TRBV7-9	many
CAILSGANVLTF	TGTGCCATCCTCTCTGGTGCCAACGTCCTGACTTTC	TRBJ2-6	-	TRBV7-2	-
CASKPPGGVETQYF	TGCGCCAGCAAACCCCCCGGAGGGGTAGAGACCCAGTACTTC	TRBJ2-5	-	TRBV5-1	many
CSARLGRPGGDTQYF	TGCAGTGCTCGCTTAGGACGACCGGGGGGGGATACGCAGTATTTT	TRBJ2-3	TRBD2	TRBV20-1	many
CASKDRAATSGMVYNEQFF	TGCGCCAGCAAGGATCGGGCGGCCACTAGCGGGATGGTCTACAATGAGCAGTTCTTC	TRBJ2-1	TRBD2	TRBV5-1	-
CASSVAGRGAYEQYF	TGTGCCAGCAGCGTAGCGGGACGGGGGGCCTACGAGCAGTACTTC	TRBJ2-7	TRBD2	TRBV9	-
CSARAGLTGEQFF	TGCAGTGCTAGAGCCGGACTAACGGGGGAGCAGTTCTTC	TRBJ2-1	-	TRBV20-1	many
CSARLGASRRGADTQYF	TGCAGTGCTAGATTGGGGGCTAGCCGGAGGGGGGCAGATACGCAGTATTTT	TRBJ2-3	-	TRBV20-1	many
CASICLAGRTDTQYF	TGTGCCAGCATCTGTCTAGCGGGTCGCACAGATACGCAGTATTTT	TRBJ2-3	TRBD2	TRBV6-7	-
CASSFQGLVFEAFF	TGTGCCAGCAGCTTTCAGGGGCTTGTCTTCGAAGCTTTCTTT	TRBJ1-1	-	TRBV7-2	many
CASSAVAGPYEQYF	TGTGCCAGCAGCGCAGTAGCGGGACCCTACGAGCAGTACTTC	TRBJ2-7	TRBD2	TRBV7-2	many
CASTRDGGNQPQHF	TGTGCCAGCACCAGAGACGGGGGCAATCAGCCCCAGCATTTT	TRBJ1-5	-	TRBV28	many
CASSPQRGVEQFF	TGTGCCAGCAGCCCCCAGCGGGGGGTGGAGCAGTTCTTC	TRBJ2-1	TRBD2	TRBV7-2	few
CASSQDVGRAFSYEQYF	TGCGCCAGCAGCCAGGATGTTGGGAGGGCCTTCTCCTACGAGCAGTACTTC	TRBJ2-7	TRBD2	TRBV5-1	many
CSARDPRGDTNYEQYF	TGCAGTGCTAGAGATCCTAGAGGGGACACGAACTACGAGCAGTACTTC	TRBJ2-7	-	TRBV20-1	many
CASSFRTSGVNTGELFF	TGTGCCAGCAGCTTCCGGACTAGCGGGGTGAACACCGGGGAGCTGTTTTTT	TRBJ2-2	TRBD2	TRBV11-3	many
CASSFVTGATNTGELFF	TGCGCCAGCAGCTTTGTCACAGGGGCTACGAACACCGGGGAGCTGTTTTTT	TRBJ2-2	TRBD1	TRBV5-1	-
CASSPAGTGVGGYTF	TGTGCCAGCAGTCCGGCCGGGACAGGGGTGGGTGGCTACACCTTC	TRBJ1-2	TRBD1	TRBV5-6	many
CASRLAATGELFF	TGTGCCAGTAGACTAGCGGCCACCGGGGAGCTGTTTTTT	TRBJ2-2	TRBD2	TRBV5-6	many
CSVGAGNNQPQHF	TGCAGCGTTGGGGCAGGCAACAATCAGCCCCAGCATTTT	TRBJ1-5	-	TRBV29-1	many
CASSRDPQAGELFF	TGTGCCAGCAGCCGGGATCCGCAGGCCGGGGAGCTGTTTTTT	TRBJ2-2	-	TRBV11-1	-
CASSLSRSGGTDTQYF	TGCGCCAGCAGCTTGTCACGTAGCGGGGGCACAGATACGCAGTATTTT	TRBJ2-3	TRBD2	TRBV5-1	-
CASILWGQPQHF	TGTGCCAGCATCCTTTGGGGTCAGCCCCAGCATTTT	TRBJ1-5	-	TRBV28	-
CASGLFTGELFF	TGTGCCAGCGGACTATTTACCGGGGAGCTGTTTTTT	TRBJ2-2	-	TRBV28	-
CASRAQASSGANVLTF	TGTGCCAGTAGAGCGCAGGCCAGCTCTGGGGCCAACGTCCTGACTTTC	TRBJ2-6	-	TRBV19	many
CASSFSNEKLFF	TGTGCCAGCAGTTTCTCTAATGAAAAACTGTTTTTT	TRBJ1-4	-	TRBV28	many
CASYRPSGNTIYF	TGTGCCAGCTACCGTCCTTCTGGAAACACCATATATTTT	TRBJ1-3	-	TRBV6-2/TRBV6-3	-
CASSFRQGSNEAFF	TGTGCCAGCAGTTTCCGACAGGGGAGTAATGAAGCTTTCTTT	TRBJ1-1	TRBD1	TRBV28	many
CASNLQSPVHYEQYF	TGTGCCAGCAACTTACAGTCGCCTGTACACTACGAGCAGTACTTC	TRBJ2-7	-	TRBV7-9	once
CSVRTGGGQPQHF	TGCAGCGTTAGGACAGGGGGCGGTCAGCCCCAGCATTTT	TRBJ1-5	TRBD1	TRBV29-1	-